Listed below are T cell receptor beta chains from one sample, sequenced in a study of prognosis after radiotherapy for stage I lung cancer. In TCRdb, the multiplex PCR reads were re-called with MiXCR into one record per CDR3 protein. The table lists around 14,000 distinct CDR3 sequences, 37% of them singletons, with 41% in the top ten. The sequencing here drew on PBMCs, taken before or after stereotactic body radiation therapy (not recorded which). The receptors derive from a donor aged 50 or older with non-small cell lung cancer. Each CDR3 is given with its conserved first and last residue. Each record gives: D gene, J gene, clone size, V gene, CDR3 protein, CDR3 DNA. A D gene is named only where the DNA matches it firmly. Part of the rows lack a size; the others show once, few, many or a class for expanded clones.

.,TRBJ2-1,many,TRBV7-3,CASSLVRDNEQFF,TGTGCCAGCAGCTTAGTTAGGGACAATGAGCAGTTCTTC
TRBD2,TRBJ2-3,.,TRBV3-1,CASRKRGGTDTQYF,TGTGCCAGCAGAAAGCGGGGGGGCACAGATACGCAGTATTTT
.,TRBJ1-1,many,TRBV19,CASSMTGNTEAFF,TGTGCCAGTAGTATGACAGGGAACACTGAAGCTTTCTTT
TRBD1,TRBJ2-1,medium-sized,TRBV28,CASSSPGTGGNEQFF,TGTGCCAGCAGTTCTCCCGGGACAGGGGGTAATGAGCAGTTCTTC
TRBD1,TRBJ1-2,medium-sized,TRBV20-1,CSAPRTGGNLNYGYTF,TGCAGTGCTCCCCGGACAGGGGGGAACCTTAACTATGGCTACACCTTC
.,TRBJ2-5,many,TRBV19,CASSIRGPGNQETQYF,TGTGCCAGTAGTATTCGGGGGCCGGGGAACCAAGAGACCCAGTACTTC
.,TRBJ2-7,many,TRBV19,CASSPGEGDSYEQYF,TGTGCCAGTAGTCCTGGTGAGGGGGACTCCTACGAGCAGTACTTC
.,TRBJ2-7,.,TRBV20-1,CSAIGAGKYYEQYF,TGCAGTGCTATAGGAGCAGGAAAATACTACGAGCAGTACTTC
.,TRBJ2-7,many,TRBV6-4,CASSTPDRDYYEQYF,TGTGCCAGCAGCACACCCGACAGGGACTACTACGAGCAGTACTTC
.,TRBJ1-6,many,TRBV10-2,CASSESEAASPLHF,TGCGCCAGCAGTGAGTCGGAGGCAGCCTCACCCCTCCACTTT
TRBD1,TRBJ1-2,medium-sized,TRBV6-5,CASSYGQGRRGRRGYTF,TGTGCCAGCAGTTACGGACAGGGAAGGCGTGGTCGTCGGGGCTACACCTTC
.,TRBJ2-3,many,TRBV28,CASSRRRITDTQYF,TGTGCCAGCAGTAGACGTAGAATCACAGATACGCAGTATTTT
.,TRBJ1-2,many,TRBV30,CAWRIPWGAYGYTF,TGTGCCTGGAGAATACCGTGGGGGGCGTATGGCTACACCTTC
.,TRBJ1-1,many,TRBV5-6,CASSFPPGQTEAFF,TGTGCCAGCAGCTTCCCCCCAGGACAGACTGAAGCTTTCTTT
TRBD1,TRBJ1-1,many,TRBV3-1,CASGGTGVYTEAFF,TGTGCCAGCGGCGGGACAGGGGTTTACACTGAAGCTTTCTTT
TRBD1,TRBJ1-5,many,TRBV7-8,CASSSHAGQGNSNQPQHF,TGTGCCAGCAGCTCACATGCTGGACAGGGAAATAGCAATCAGCCCCAGCATTTT
.,TRBJ1-4,many,TRBV2,CASSPDSPLEKLFF,TGTGCCAGCAGCCCGGACAGCCCCCTTGAAAAACTGTTTTTT
TRBD1,TRBJ2-5,.,TRBV5-1,CASSISGTGGIQYF,TGCGCCAGCAGCATCTCCGGGACAGGGGGAATCCAGTACTTC
.,TRBJ2-6,.,TRBV6-4,CASSDASRGFSGANVLTF,TGTGCAAGCAGTGACGCGTCCAGGGGATTCTCTGGGGCCAACGTCCTGACTTTC
.,TRBJ1-6,.,TRBV6-2/TRBV6-3,CASSEVLSSYNSPLHF,TGTGCCAGCAGTGAAGTTCTGAGCTCCTATAATTCACCCCTCCACTTT
TRBD2,TRBJ2-1,many,TRBV29-1,CSVGFRGGGEQFF,TGCAGCGTTGGTTTTCGGGGGGGAGGTGAGCAGTTCTTC
TRBD1,TRBJ2-7,few,TRBV27,CASSLGTGLEEQYF,TGTGCCAGCAGTTTGGGGACAGGGTTGGAAGAGCAGTACTTC
.,TRBJ2-2,.,TRBV28,CASRLQGELFF,TGTGCCAGCAGACTTCAGGGGGAGCTGTTTTTT
.,TRBJ2-6,many,TRBV5-6,CASSWGRHSGANVLTF,TGTGCCAGCAGCTGGGGACGGCACTCTGGGGCCAACGTCCTGACTTTC
.,TRBJ2-5,many,TRBV11-1,CASSEGGTMETQYF,TGTGCCAGCAGCGAGGGCGGTACGATGGAGACCCAGTACTTC
.,TRBJ2-1,.,TRBV6-1,CASSERGNNEQFF,TGTGCCAGCAGTGAGCGAGGAAACAATGAGCAGTTCTTC
TRBD2,TRBJ2-5,.,TRBV20-1,CSARTREETKYF,TGCAGTGCAAGGACTAGGGAAGAGACCAAGTACTTC
.,TRBJ1-5,medium-sized,TRBV6-1,CASSEGGKGGQPQHF,TGTGCCAGCAGTGAAGGTGGAAAGGGAGGACAGCCCCAGCATTTT
.,TRBJ2-7,.,TRBV19,CASSAVHDGTYEQYF,TGTGCCAGTAGCGCCGTACATGATGGTACATACGAGCAGTACTTC
.,TRBJ2-3,few,TRBV29-1,CSVGGRQVPSTDTQYF,TGCAGCGTTGGGGGGAGACAGGTACCTTCCACAGATACGCAGTATTTT
.,TRBJ2-7,.,TRBV28,CACGFPQGPEQYF,TGTGCCTGCGGTTTCCCGCAGGGGCCCGAGCAGTACTTC
TRBD1,TRBJ2-2,.,TRBV6-1,CASINPGTGGVRVRGVPGELFF,TGTGCCAGCATAAACCCCGGGACAGGGGGAGTTCGCGTAAGAGGGGTCCCCGGGGAGCTGTTTTTT
TRBD2,TRBJ2-1,.,TRBV6-2/TRBV6-3,CASSLGLAGGPVADNEQFF,TGTGCCAGCAGCCTCGGGCTAGCGGGAGGGCCCGTTGCGGACAATGAGCAGTTCTTC
.,TRBJ2-7,few,TRBV20-1,CSAKVGGCGDEQYF,TGCAGTGCTAAAGTCGGCGGGTGCGGGGACGAGCAGTACTTC
TRBD1,TRBJ2-2,many,TRBV28,CASSLNGQGDNTGELFF,TGTGCCAGCAGTTTAAACGGACAGGGGGATAATACCGGGGAGCTGTTTTTT
TRBD1,TRBJ2-6,.,TRBV27,CASRAPGQVKAGDNVLTF,TGTGCCAGCCGCGCTCCGGGACAGGTAAAGGCTGGGGACAACGTCCTGACTTTC
.,TRBJ2-2,.,TRBV7-8,CVSSRWRGTGELFF,TGTGTCAGCAGCCGCTGGAGGGGGACCGGGGAGCTGTTTTTT
TRBD2,TRBJ2-5,many,TRBV24-1,CATSESSGGKETQYF,TGTGCCACCAGTGAGTCGAGCGGGGGTAAAGAGACCCAGTACTTC
TRBD2,TRBJ2-1,many,TRBV4-1,CASSQADVGGAAYNEQFF,TGCGCCAGCAGCCAGGCCGACGTCGGGGGGGCCGCCTACAATGAGCAGTTCTTC
.,TRBJ2-7,once,TRBV20-1,CSACSLTGVYEQYF,TGCAGTGCTTGCTCCCTGACGGGGGTCTACGAGCAGTACTTC
.,TRBJ1-5,.,TRBV6-2/TRBV6-3,CPSSEPWQGGQPQHF,TGTCCCAGTAGTGAACCTTGGCAGGGAGGTCAGCCCCAGCATTTT
.,TRBJ1-2,many,TRBV28,CASSFGAQNYGYTF,TGTGCCAGCAGTTTTGGGGCCCAAAACTATGGCTACACCTTC
.,TRBJ2-5,many,TRBV19,CASSSGGQGQETQYF,TGTGCCAGTAGCTCAGGGGGGCAGGGACAAGAGACCCAGTACTTC
.,TRBJ1-2,.,TRBV5-1,CASSLGSGYGYTF,TGCGCCAGCAGCTTGGGTAGCGGCTATGGCTACACCTTC